These 7 T cell receptor beta chains came from one sample sequenced in a study of T cell changes during pregnancy in multiple sclerosis. Profiling relied on immunoSEQ multiplex PCR, and the TCRdb table lists in-frame clones only, not all of them. This sample has 95,000 to 100,000 clones, with more than 90% found just once. The starting material was peripheral blood, obtained in the second trimester of pregnancy. Source of these receptors: a female donor with multiple sclerosis, enrolled in a pregnancy study.

Only one count was recorded for this clone. The chain links TRBV7-8 to TRBJ1-4; D remains unclear. The V and J ends lost 2 bases and 8 bases respectively, with 21 bases between them. Germline V gene lookup returns CDR1 SGHVS and CDR2 FQNEAQ. The CDR3 totals 17 residues. The CDR3 DNA sequence: TGTGCCAGCAGCTTATTCCGGGTAGACACTCGGGAGGAAAAACTGTTTTTT. This gives the protein CASSLFRVDTREEKLFF.

The genes are TRBV29-1 and TRBJ1-1; TRBD1 matches at 8 bases. The CDR3 has 13 amino acids. CDR1 SQVTM and CDR2 ANQGSEA come from the germline V gene. The V segment lost 5 bases and the J segment 0 bases; nucleotides outside the gene matches: 2. The chain's CDR3 is CSVRTGMNTEAFF. In DNA form, the CDR3 reads TGCAGCGTTAGGACAGGGATGAACACTGAAGCTTTCTTT.

The table lists this clone with a count of one. The sample has other DNA sequences that encode this CDR3 too. The V gene is TRBV7-2, the J gene TRBJ2-5; 8 bases are shared with TRBD2. The V gene's germline CDR1 is SGHTA and CDR2 FQGNSA. V lost 4 bases, J lost 4 bases, and 5 bases stayed unmatched. The CDR3 has 14 amino acids. The CDR3 is CASSYAGGGETQYF. Written as DNA, the CDR3 is TGTGCCAGCAGCTATGCGGGAGGTGGAGAGACCCAGTACTTC.

The chain combines TRBV9 with TRBJ2-7, with a tentative D call TRBD2 (6 bases). CDR3 size: 16 residues. CDR1 and CDR2 from the germline V gene are SGDLS and YYNGEE. Trimming removed 0 bases at V and 3 bases at J, with 16 bases between. This CDR3 is CASSVDWSSARYEQYF. The DNA for the CDR3 is TGTGCCAGCAGCGTAGACTGGTCTAGCGCCCGCTACGAGCAGTACTTC.

CDR3 in amino acids: CASSWLSHDNEQFF. The CDR3 nucleotides are TGTGCCAGCAGCTGGCTCTCACATGACAATGAGCAGTTCTTC. The V and J genes are TRBV9 and TRBJ2-1; no clear D gene. Germline CDR1 reads SGDLS; CDR2 reads YYNGEE. V gave up 4 bases and J gave up 5 bases, with 13 bases separating them. The CDR3 extends over 14 amino acids.

The V and J genes are TRBV19 and TRBJ1-1; a weak D match, TRBD1 (5 bases). Trimming pared 1 base from V and 6 bases from J, leaving 12 bases between. This CDR3 contains 14 residues. Germline CDR1 reads LNHDA; CDR2 reads SQIVND (reference sequence). DNA for the CDR3: TGTGCCAGTAGTATAGCAGGGATTACGGCTGAAGCTTTCTTT. This codes for CASSIAGITAEAFF. Together with reference TRBV19 and TRBJ1-1, the CDR3 gives the full variable domain: DGGITQSPKYLFRKEGQNVTLSCEQNLNHDAMYWYRQDPGQGLRLIYYSQIVNDFQKGDIAEGYSVSREKKESFPLTVTSAQKNPTAFYLCASSIAGITAEAFFGQGTRLTVV.

The V call is TRBV10-3, the J call TRBJ2-3; 7 bases match TRBD2. CDR3 length: 13 residues. Germline V gives CDR1 ENHRY, CDR2 SYGVKD. Trimming took 4 bases from V and 3 from J; bases not matched to a gene: 1. The DNA of the CDR3 is TGTGCCATCAGTGTGCGGGAGACAGATACGCAGTATTTT. This sequence encodes CAISVRETDTQYF.